This passage covers 17 T cell receptor beta chains from one sample sequenced in a study of CXCR3-negative and CXCR3-positive naive CD8 T cells. The libraries of TRB cDNA were prepared using 5' RACE with UMI labels. TCRdb reanalyzed the 5' RACE reads, giving one entry per CDR3 protein sequence and no DNA. In total, the table holds approximately 90,000 distinct CDR3 sequences. General study findings and limits: Naive CXCR3-positive cells had TRB CDR3s more hydrophobic than those of CXCR3-negative naive cells.

Their antigens remain unidentified. The sequencing sample was made of naive CXCR3+ CD8+ T cells from blood. Indicated subset: CD45RO-CCR7+CD27+CD95- naive CD8+ T cells expressing CXCR3 (TNR3+). These receptor sequences come from a human donor in good health. Some clones in this sample may be carry-over from other donors' samples.

V is TRBV15 and J is TRBJ2-7. This CDR3 contains 14 residues. From germline, CDR1 is LNHNV and CDR2 YYDKDF (reference sequence). CDR3 protein: CATSREEWTYEQYF.

The CDR3 is CASSLARPGNEQFF. The chain joins TRBV5-1 to TRBJ2-1; TCRdb picks TRBD1, but there is no DNA to check that call. The germline CDR1 and CDR2 sequences are SGHRS and YFSETQ. This CDR3 contains 14 residues.

The chain combines TRBV28 with TRBJ1-5; TCRdb picks TRBD1, but there is no DNA to check that call. Germline loops: CDR1 MDHEN, CDR2 SYDVKM. This CDR3 spans 15 amino acids. The CDR3 here is CASSPQENSNQPQHF.

The rearrangement links TRBV4-1 to TRBJ2-7. The CDR3 is made up of 14 amino acids. CDR1 MGHRA and CDR2 YSYEKL come from the germline V gene. CDR3 loop: CASSQSMSSYEQYF.

V is TRBV20-1 and J is TRBJ1-5. CDR1 is DFQATT, CDR2 SNEGSKA, per germline (reference sequence). CDR3 length equals 16 residues. The CDR3 loop reads CSARDRDKASNQPQHF.

The chain employs TRBV4-1 and TRBJ2-1; TCRdb reports TRBD2, a call that lacks DNA to check it against. Germline values: CDR1 MGHRA, CDR2 YSYEKL. CDR3 size: 17 residues. The CDR3 is CASSLLDTLAGENEQFF.

The chain employs TRBV29-1 and TRBJ2-7; checking the TCRdb D call of TRBD1 is not possible without DNA. CDR1 SQVTM and CDR2 ANQGSEA come from the germline V gene. This CDR3 region has 14 residues. CDR3 sequence reads: CSVEGTGSDYEQYF.

J is TRBJ1-1 and V is TRBV28. CDR1 and CDR2 (germline): MDHEN, SYDVKM. The CDR3 covers 15 residues. CDR3 residues: CASSPPAGPNTEAFF.

The genes are TRBV25-1 and TRBJ2-2; the TCRdb D gene call, TRBD2, has no DNA to confirm it. This CDR3 comprises 17 residues. Germline loops: CDR1 MGHDK, CDR2 SYGVNS. CDR3 amino acids: CASSEFLMTSGTGELFF.

The rearrangement links TRBV5-1 to TRBJ2-4; TCRdb reports TRBD2, a call that lacks DNA to check it against. This CDR3 spans 15 amino acids. The V gene's germline CDR1 is SGHRS and CDR2 YFSETQ. The CDR3 spells CASSSGGERQNIQYF. Using reference TRBV5-1 and TRBJ2-4 for the parts outside the CDR3, the full variable domain is KAGVTQTPRYLIKTRGQQVTLSCSPISGHRSVSWYQQTPGQGLQFLFEYFSETQRNKGNFPGRFSGRQFSNSRSEMNVSTLELGDSALYLCASSSGGERQNIQYFGAGTRLSVL.

The chain joins TRBV7-6 to TRBJ2-5. CDR1 is SGHVS, CDR2 FNYEAQ, per germline. This CDR3 has 17 residues. The CDR3: CASRKSKDRHPQETQYF.

The chain carries TRBV15 and TRBJ2-1; absent DNA, TCRdb's TRBD1 call cannot be checked. From germline, CDR1 is LNHNV and CDR2 YYDKDF (reference sequence). The CDR3 contains 12 residues. The chain's CDR3 is CATSRTVNEQFF.

This chain joins TRBV7-9 and TRBJ1-1; as DNA is missing, the TRBD1 call by TCRdb cannot be tested. The CDR3 contains 14 residues. Germline CDR1 SEHNR, CDR2 FQNEAQ (reference sequence). CDR3 amino acids: CASRPDRRNTEAFF.

The rearrangement joins TRBV28 to TRBJ2-7; TCRdb calls TRBD1, which cannot be checked without DNA. Germline V gene lookup returns CDR1 MDHEN and CDR2 SYDVKM. This CDR3 spans 16 amino acids. The CDR3 protein is CASSYTRDRGLREQYF.

The chain combines TRBV14 with TRBJ2-7. Per the germline V gene, CDR1 is SGHDN and CDR2 is FVKESK. This CDR3 is built from 14 residues. The CDR3 loop is CASSLRGMSYEQYF.

The chain carries TRBV12-3 or TRBV12-4 and TRBJ2-7; there is no DNA to check the TCRdb D call of TRBD1. The CDR3 is made up of 15 amino acids. The CDR3 sequence: CASSLTTGVIYEQYF.

This rearrangement joins TRBV29-1 to TRBJ2-2; TCRdb gives TRBD1 as the D gene, but with no DNA this cannot be confirmed. CDR3 size: 13 residues. In germline, CDR1 is SQVTM, CDR2 ANQGSEA. The CDR3 here is CSAETGNTGELFF.